The present T cell receptor beta chain was sequenced within a study of tumor and adjacent non-tumor tissue in lung cancer. Whole-study context: There were around eleven adenocarcinoma, a couple of squamous cell carcinoma and 1 small cell lung cancer cases. General observations from the study: Normal lung showed higher cumulative top 100 clone frequency than tumor. Tumor tissue had significantly higher TCR diversity than normal lung.

A modified ARM-PCR protocol with three rounds of nested PCR amplified TCRbeta. TCRdb reprocessed the multiplex PCR reads via MiXCR and lists one record per CDR3 protein. The sample carries about 93,000 distinct CDR3 sequences, around 64% recorded once. This sample's RNA came from whole unsorted tissue. This CDR3 has 12 residues. This clonotype was seen at least ten times. The antigen remains unidentified. J is TRBJ2-1 and V is TRBV21-1; TRBD2, the table's D call, lacks a check against the DNA. TRBV21-1 is annotated as a pseudogene. Sample: lung tumor tissue. The origin of this receptor is a man between 60 and 75 years old with non-small cell lung cancer. The CDR3 region is CASNRPPDEQFF. The DNA of the CDR3 is TGTGCCAGCAACCGGCCTCCGGATGAGCAGTTCTTC.